This paragraph covers one TCR beta chain sequence. The sample belongs to a study of beta chain features in type 1 diabetes. Looking at the study overall: Age, gender and cell yields were alike across patients and healthy donors.

The entirety of the isolated RNA underwent reverse transcription, so expressed TCRB transcripts were sequenced. Profiling relied on immunoSEQ multiplex PCR, and the TCRdb table lists in-frame clones only, not all of them. This table has hundreds of thousands of clones, 25% to 35% appearing once. The CDR3 runs 17 residues. Germline-derived CDR1 and CDR2 are MDHEN and SYDVKM. Trimming shortened V by 1 base and J by 4 bases, and 16 bases separated the two germline ends. What was sequenced was naive CD4+ T cells from blood. The sequence was collected from a man between 18 and 29 years old in good health. The rearrangement joins TRBV28 to TRBJ2-2, with D perhaps TRBD1 (6 bases). CDR3 sequence reads: CASSLYREGFSTGELFF. CDR3 bases: TGTGCCAGCAGTTTATACAGGGAAGGGTTTAGCACCGGGGAGCTGTTTTTT.